A single sample is the source of the 30 T cell receptor beta chains below, sequenced in a study of tumor T cells in aggressive B-cell lymphoma. The table came from immunoSEQ multiplex PCR; TCRdb's copy has only in-frame clones and leaves some out. The table lists under 3,500 clones, 88% of them singletons. The sample taken for sequencing was tumor tissue. The receptors were gathered from an adult with diffuse large B cell lymphoma.

V usage is TRBV9 and J usage is TRBJ2-3; 14 positions agree with TRBD2. This CDR3 is 18 amino acids long. Trimming took 4 bases from V and 4 from J; bases not matched to a gene: 11. Germline loops: CDR1 SGDLS, CDR2 YYNGEE. The CDR3 sequence is CASSPRSGLAGGPDTQYF. CDR3 nucleotides: TGTGCCAGCAGCCCGAGATCCGGACTAGCGGGGGGACCAGATACGCAGTATTTT.

V gene TRBV5-6 combines with J gene TRBJ1-1; TRBD1 matches 11 bases. The V gene's germline CDR1 is SGHDT and CDR2 YYEEEE. There are 16 residues in the CDR3. V shed 2 bases and J 3 bases; nucleotides not matched to a gene: 6. CDR3 in amino acids: CASSLWTGGRYTEAFF. CDR3 sequence (DNA): TGTGCCAGCAGCTTATGGACAGGGGGCAGGTACACTGAAGCTTTCTTT.

V and J are TRBV27 and TRBJ1-2; no firm D call. The CDR3 runs 13 residues. Germline CDR1 and CDR2: MNHEY and SMNVEV (reference sequence). V dropped 3 bases and J dropped 2 bases, with 7 bases sitting between them. The CDR3 DNA reads as TGTGCCAGCAGTTTTTCGGAGAACTATGGCTACACCTTC. This codes for CASSFSENYGYTF.

V gene TRBV7-3 combines with J gene TRBJ2-1; D perhaps matches TRBD1 (5 bases). The CDR3 has 16 amino acids. Deletions cut 0 bases from V and 8 bases from J, with 17 bases between. Germline V gene data show CDR1 as SGHTA and CDR2 as FQGTGA. The CDR3 here is CASSLTGQASIDEQFF. DNA for the CDR3: TGTGCCAGCAGCTTAACGGGGCAGGCCAGCATTGATGAGCAGTTCTTC. Drawing the rest from reference TRBV7-3 and TRBJ2-1, the complete variable domain is GAGVSQTPSNKVTEKGKYVELRCDPISGHTALYWYRQSLGQGPEFLIYFQGTGAADDSGLPNDRFFAVRPEGSVSTLKIQRTERGDSAVYLCASSLTGQASIDEQFFGPGTRLTVL.

The CDR3 nucleotides read TGCATGGGGCAGACCTACAATGAGCAGTTCTTC. Its protein is CMGQTYNEQFF. The chain uses TRBV29-1 and TRBJ2-1; tentative D call: TRBD1 (5 bases). Per the germline V gene, CDR1 is SQVTM and CDR2 is ANQGSEA. This CDR3 has 11 amino acids.

This chain connects TRBV30 to TRBJ2-7; TRBD1 matches 8 bases. Per germline, CDR1 GTSNPN and CDR2 SVGIG (reference sequence). The CDR3 loop spans 12 amino acids. V was pared by 7 bases and J by 4 bases, with 6 bases of the junction left unmatched. The CDR3 sequence is CASGGSKYEQYF. CDR3 nucleotides: TGTGCCTCAGGGGGCAGCAAGTACGAGCAGTACTTC.

The chain joins TRBV7-2 to TRBJ2-7; TRBD1 matches at 10 bases. Germline loops: CDR1 SGHTA, CDR2 FQGNSA. The length of the CDR3 is 15 residues. V shed 4 bases and J 1 base; nucleotides not matched to a gene: 4. The CDR3 loop is CASSSTGGVSYEQYF. In DNA form, the CDR3 reads TGTGCCAGCAGCTCGACAGGGGGCGTTTCCTACGAGCAGTACTTC.

The rearrangement uses TRBV7-8 and TRBJ1-2; 8 bases align to TRBD1. The CDR3 has 12 amino acids. The ends lost 4 bases at V and 7 bases at J; junction bases unmatched: 2. The germline V gene encodes CDR1 SGHVS and CDR2 FQNEAQ. The CDR3 coding sequence is TGTGCCAGCAGCTCTGGACAGGGTGGCTACACCTTC. Its protein is CASSSGQGGYTF.

This clone was observed a single time. V gene TRBV11-2 combines with J gene TRBJ2-5; maybe TRBD1 (5 bases). The V gene lost 4 bases and the J gene lost 4 bases, with 16 bases spanning the gap. The CDR3 spans 15 residues. Germline-derived CDR1 and CDR2 are SGHAT and FQNNGV. The CDR3 reads CASSSTGVSGETQYF. As DNA, the CDR3 is TGTGCCAGCAGCTCCACAGGTGTCAGTGGAGAGACCCAGTACTTC.

Only a few counts were recorded for this clone. A read error may account for a junction end that differs from germline. Other nucleotide sequences from this sample produce the same CDR3. V and J are TRBV29-1 and TRBJ2-3; 7 bases line up with TRBD1. Germline CDR1 reads SQVTM; CDR2 reads ANQGSEA. CDR3 length: 12 residues. CDR3 DNA sequence: TGCAGCGTTGGACAGGGCACGGATACGCAGTATTTT. Its protein product is CSVGQGTDTQYF.

The V gene is TRBV28, the J gene TRBJ2-5; TRBD2 is a possible D gene (6 bases). The DNA end lines up better with TRBJ2-7; the J call may be wrong. Per the germline V gene, CDR1 is MDHEN and CDR2 is SYDVKM. The CDR3 spans 14 residues. CDR3: CASSLFAGRGEQYF. The CDR3 nucleotides read TGTGCCAGCAGTTTATTCGCGGGACGGGGCGAGCAGTACTTC.

This clone was counted only a few times. The chain is built from TRBV10-3 and TRBJ1-6; weak D call: TRBD1 (5 bases). Germline V gives CDR1 ENHRY, CDR2 SYGVKD. With 4 bases removed from V and 0 bases from J, the gap between germline ends came to 7 bases. The CDR3 is made up of 15 amino acids. Written as DNA, the CDR3 is TGTGCCATCAGTGCAGGGCGCTCCTATAATTCACCCCTCCACTTT. This encodes CAISAGRSYNSPLHF.

This clone has only one observation. This chain connects TRBV19 to TRBJ1-6; 9 positions match TRBD1. This CDR3 is 17 amino acids long. CDR1 and CDR2 (germline): LNHDA, SQIVND (reference sequence). Trimming cost V 4 bases and J 9 bases; bases outside gene matches: 13. Written as DNA, the CDR3 is TGTGCCAGTAGTAGACCAGGACCGGGACAGGGTGTTTCACCCCTCCACTTT. It translates to CASSRPGPGQGVSPLHF. The variable domain in full, with the rest retrieved from reference TRBV19 and TRBJ1-6, is DGGITQSPKYLFRKEGQNVTLSCEQNLNHDAMYWYRQDPGQGLRLIYYSQIVNDFQKGDIAEGYSVSREKKESFPLTVTSAQKNPTAFYLCASSRPGPGQGVSPLHFGNGTRLTVT.

This clone turned up a few times. Germline is not matched at one junction end, which may reflect a read error. CDR3: CASSEAQDTYEQYF. The CDR3 bases are TGTGCTAGCAGTGAAGCCCAGGACACCTACGAGCAGTACTTC. The chain employs TRBV6-1 and TRBJ2-7, with TRBD1 as a possible D gene (5 bases). The CDR3 runs to 14 residues. The germline V gene encodes CDR1 MNHNS and CDR2 SASEGT.

This chain uses TRBV4-1 with TRBJ1-1; possible D gene TRBD1, 6 bases. Germline CDR1 and CDR2: MGHRA and YSYEKL. The CDR3 contains 12 residues. V was clipped by 8 bases and J by 12 bases, with 19 bases between them. CDR3 residues: CASHNLRGRTFF. The CDR3 DNA sequence: TGCGCCAGCCATAATCTAAGGGGGAGAACTTTCTTT.

This clone was counted once. This chain joins TRBV7-9 and TRBJ2-2; maybe TRBD1 (7 bases). CDR3 length: 17 amino acids. Per the germline V gene, CDR1 is SEHNR and CDR2 is FQNEAQ (reference sequence). V was clipped by 3 bases and J by 0 bases, with 14 bases between them. The CDR3 coding sequence is TGTGCCAGCAGCTTGGTACAGGGGAGGCCGAACACCGGGGAGCTGTTTTTT. This codes for CASSLVQGRPNTGELFF. Full variable domain (outside the CDR3, taken from reference TRBV7-9 and TRBJ2-2): DTGVSQNPRHKITKRGQNVTFRCDPISEHNRLYWYRQTLGQGPEFLTYFQNEAQLEKSRLLSDRFSAERPKGSFSTLEIQRTEQGDSAMYLCASSLVQGRPNTGELFFGEGSRLTVL.

The chain couples TRBV7-8 to TRBJ2-7, with TRBD2 identical over 11 bases. Germline loops: CDR1 SGHVS, CDR2 FQNEAQ. V gave up 5 bases and J gave up 11 bases; unmatched junction bases: 2. The CDR3 contains 11 residues. This CDR3 is CASSMTSGKYF. The CDR3 bases are TGTGCCAGCAGCATGACTAGCGGGAAGTACTTC.

This chain joins TRBV2 and TRBJ1-1, with D tentatively TRBD1 (6 bases). Germline V gene sequence: CDR1 SNHLY, CDR2 FYNNEI. Trimming took 3 bases from V and 5 from J, leaving 10 bases between them. This CDR3 is built from 13 residues. Here the CDR3 reads CASSERGKTEAFF. CDR3 coding DNA: TGTGCCAGCAGTGAGAGGGGGAAGACTGAAGCTTTCTTT.

The V gene is TRBV4-1, the J gene TRBJ2-2; D possibly corresponds to TRBD2 (5 bases). Germline V gives CDR1 MGHRA, CDR2 YSYEKL. This CDR3 contains 14 residues. Trimming pared 2 bases from V and 3 bases from J, leaving 7 bases between. The CDR3 spells CASSQSGDTGELFF. The DNA of the CDR3 is TGCGCCAGCAGCCAATCCGGGGACACCGGGGAGCTGTTTTTT.

The chain employs TRBV6-5 and TRBJ1-2; D gene ambiguous. The germline gives CDR1 MNHEY, CDR2 SVGAGI. The ends were cut back, 0 bases at V and 3 bases at J, with 8 bases in the middle. The CDR3 is 14 residues long. The CDR3: CASSYSLTDYGYTF. CDR3 coding DNA: TGTGCCAGCAGTTACTCGTTAACAGACTATGGCTACACCTTC.

This chain links TRBV7-9 with TRBJ2-1; 14 bases are shared with TRBD2. With 5 bases clipped from V and 10 bases from J, the junction kept 10 bases outside the gene matches. From germline, CDR1 is SEHNR and CDR2 FQNEAQ (reference sequence). This CDR3 has 16 amino acids. CDR3 amino acids: CASSTSGTSGGIEQFF. The DNA of the CDR3 is TGTGCCAGCAGCACGTCCGGGACTAGCGGGGGTATAGAGCAGTTCTTC.

The chain carries TRBV4-1 and TRBJ1-1; D may be TRBD1 (5 bases). V was shortened by 5 bases and J by 1 base, with 11 bases between the two germline ends. The V gene's germline CDR1 is MGHRA and CDR2 YSYEKL. The CDR3 consists of 14 residues. DNA for the CDR3: TGCGCCAGCAGCTCCAGGGTGGCGAACACTGAAGCTTTCTTT. Its translation is CASSSRVANTEAFF.

In DNA form, the CDR3 reads TGCGCCAGCAGCTTGGGGTCAGGGCCTGAAGCTTTCTTT. Its translation: CASSLGSGPEAFF. The gene calls are TRBV5-1 and TRBJ1-1, with TRBD1 as a possible D gene (5 bases). The V and J ends lost 0 bases and 6 bases respectively, with 9 bases between them. Germline loops: CDR1 SGHRS, CDR2 YFSETQ. This CDR3 comprises 13 residues.

The J gene is TRBJ2-3, the V gene TRBV6-5; the D gene is possibly TRBD1 (6 bases). Germline V CDR1 and CDR2: MNHEY, SVGAGI. The CDR3 runs to 13 residues. V shed 8 bases and J shed 4 bases, with 13 bases lying between them. DNA for the CDR3: TGTGCCAGCGGGGGCGGCATGTCAGATACGCAGTATTTT. Translated: CASGGGMSDTQYF.

This sequence joins TRBV5-1 and TRBJ2-7, with 9 bases aligning to TRBD2. This CDR3 has 15 amino acids. Trimming cost V 0 bases and J 2 bases; bases outside gene matches: 3. The germline gives CDR1 SGHRS, CDR2 YFSETQ. CDR3 nucleotide sequence: TGCGCCAGCAGCTTGGTAGCGGGGGCGACCTACGAGCAGTACTTC. Its protein product is CASSLVAGATYEQYF.

This chain joins TRBV18 and TRBJ2-1; tentatively, D is TRBD1 (5 bases). V gave up 2 bases and J gave up 11 bases, with 16 bases separating them. CDR3 length equals 14 residues. Germline V CDR1 and CDR2: KGHSH, LQKENI. CDR3 coding DNA: TGTGCCAGCTCACCATGGCTCCAGGGTAATAAGCAGTTCTTC. As protein: CASSPWLQGNKQFF.

The chain recombines TRBV11-1 with TRBJ2-1, with 8 bases matching TRBD1. Germline CDR1 is SGHAT and CDR2 is FQDESV (reference sequence). The trim removed 1 base at V and 12 bases at J, leaving 17 bases unmatched. This CDR3 has 17 residues. CDR3 DNA: TGTGCCAGCAGCTTAGAAGGCGTCTGGACAGGGTTTAGGGGGCAGTTCTTC. Translation gives CASSLEGVWTGFRGQFF. Filled out from reference TRBV11-1 and TRBJ2-1, the complete variable domain reads EAEVAQSPRYKITEKSQAVAFWCDPISGHATLYWYRQILGQGPELLVQFQDESVVDDSQLPKDRFSAERLKGVDSTLKIQPAELGDSAMYLCASSLEGVWTGFRGQFFGPGTRLTVL.

Written as DNA, the CDR3 is TGTGCCAGCAGTTTATCCGGGACAGTTCCCTCCTACGAGCAGTACTTC. It encodes CASSLSGTVPSYEQYF. The chain has TRBV27 and TRBJ2-7, with TRBD1 matching over 7 bases. The V gene's germline CDR1 is MNHEY and CDR2 SMNVEV (reference sequence). With V trimmed by 0 bases and J by 0 bases, 5 bases remained unmatched. The CDR3 is 16 residues long.

The chain recombines TRBV10-2 with TRBJ2-7, with unresolved D. V lost 4 bases and J lost 3, with 7 bases in between. CDR3 length: 12 residues. Looked up from germline, CDR1 is WSHSY and CDR2 is SAAADI. CDR3 sequence: CASSVSSYEQYF. The CDR3 coding sequence is TGCGCCAGCAGTGTGAGTAGCTACGAGCAGTACTTC.

This clone showed up just a few times. The J gene is TRBJ1-3, the V gene TRBV6-6, with D unclear. V lost 6 bases and J lost 0, with 12 bases in between. Germline V gene sequence: CDR1 MNHNY, CDR2 SVGAGI (reference sequence). The CDR3 has 15 residues. Here the CDR3 reads CASSPGSSSGNTIYF. For the CDR3, the DNA is TGTGCCAGCAGCCCTGGGAGTAGCTCTGGAAACACCATATATTTT.